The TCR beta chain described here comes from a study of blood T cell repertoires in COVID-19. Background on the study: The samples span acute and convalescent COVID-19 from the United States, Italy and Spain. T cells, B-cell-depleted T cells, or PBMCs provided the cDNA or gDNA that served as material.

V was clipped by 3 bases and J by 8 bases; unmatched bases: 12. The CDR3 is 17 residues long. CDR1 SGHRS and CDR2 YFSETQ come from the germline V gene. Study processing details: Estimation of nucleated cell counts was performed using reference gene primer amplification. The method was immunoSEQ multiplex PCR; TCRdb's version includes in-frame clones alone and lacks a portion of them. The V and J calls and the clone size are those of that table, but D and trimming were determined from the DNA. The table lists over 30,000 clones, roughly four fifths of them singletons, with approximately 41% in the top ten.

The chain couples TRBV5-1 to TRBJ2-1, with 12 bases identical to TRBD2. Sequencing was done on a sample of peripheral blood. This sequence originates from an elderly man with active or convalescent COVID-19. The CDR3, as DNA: TGCGCCAGCAGCTCCGGACTAGCGGGAAAAGGAACGGATGAGCAGTTCTTC. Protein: CASSSGLAGKGTDEQFF.